Shown below are 17 T cell receptor beta chains from a single sample sequenced in a study of T cell clonotyping in hematopoietic cell transplantation. Sequencing used immunoSEQ multiplex PCR; TCRdb keeps in-frame clones, though not all of them. In the table there are roughly 49,000 clones, approximately 90% of which are singletons. Time point reported: recipient sample about 28 days before transplant, after cytoreduction. The source material was peripheral blood mononuclear cells, sampled before stem cell transplant. These receptors all come from a man between 60 and 75 years old with biphenotypic leukemia. Some clones in this sample may be carry-over from other donors' samples.

In DNA form, the CDR3 reads TGTGCCAGCAGCCTTGGTCCGGGGGAAAACATTCAGTACTTC. Its protein product is CASSLGPGENIQYF. This chain joins TRBV6-5 and TRBJ2-4; D possibly corresponds to TRBD2 (6 bases). V was shortened by 6 bases and J by 5 bases, with 14 bases between the two germline ends. This CDR3 region has 14 residues. In germline, CDR1 is MNHEY, CDR2 SVGAGI.

The CDR3 is CASSIAPGVHGYTF. DNA of the CDR3: TGTGCCAGTAGTATCGCCCCGGGGGTGCATGGCTACACCTTC. V usage is TRBV19 and J usage is TRBJ1-2; a possible D gene is TRBD1 (5 bases). From germline, CDR1 is LNHDA and CDR2 SQIVND (reference sequence). V was shortened by 3 bases and J by 6 bases, with 14 bases between the two germline ends. The CDR3 is made up of 14 amino acids.

The chain uses TRBV4-1 and TRBJ1-2; TRBD1 agrees at 8 bases. The CDR3 runs to 15 residues. V lost 5 bases, J lost 8 bases, and 13 bases stayed unmatched. The germline V gene encodes CDR1 MGHRA and CDR2 YSYEKL. CDR3 bases: TGCGCCAGCAGCTTCCAACAGGGGGTCGGGGGCGGCTACACCTTC. Amino acids: CASSFQQGVGGGYTF.

The chain is built from TRBV28 and TRBJ2-1; 7 bases match TRBD2. V was clipped by 4 bases and J by 2 bases; unmatched bases: 5. The CDR3 sequence is 15 residues long. CDR1 is MDHEN and CDR2 is SYDVKM in the germline V gene. CDR3 DNA sequence: TGTGCCAGCAGTTCACAACTAGCGACCTACAATGAGCAGTTCTTC. Protein product: CASSSQLATYNEQFF.

This chain uses TRBV4-3 with TRBJ1-5; D gene ambiguous. The V gene lost 0 bases and the J gene lost 4 bases, with 10 bases spanning the gap. This CDR3 spans 15 amino acids. The V gene's germline CDR1 is LGHNA and CDR2 YSLEER. CDR3 coding DNA: TGCGCCAGCAGCCAAGATTGGCTCGGGAATCAGCCCCAGCATTTT. Protein product: CASSQDWLGNQPQHF.

J is TRBJ1-2 and V is TRBV19, with 10 bases aligning to TRBD1. Unmatched junction bases numbered 4, after V lost 3 bases and J lost 3 bases. Germline V gene lookup returns CDR1 LNHDA and CDR2 SQIVND (reference sequence). The CDR3 has 15 amino acids. CDR3 sequence reads: CASSIYGQGDYGYTF. DNA of the CDR3: TGTGCCAGTAGTATCTATGGACAGGGGGACTATGGCTACACCTTC.

This clone appeared once. The V and J genes are TRBV2 and TRBJ2-7; D uncertain. Germline V gene sequence: CDR1 SNHLY, CDR2 FYNNEI. There are 11 residues in the CDR3. Trimming left V 4 bases short and J 1 base short, with 2 bases between. For the CDR3, the DNA is TGTGCCAGCAGTGCATCCTACGAGCAGTACTTC. This translates into CASSASYEQYF.

This chain links TRBV30 with TRBJ2-7, with 7 bases lining up with TRBD2. After removal of 0 bases from V and 3 bases from J, the junction contained 8 bases not matched to a gene. Germline values: CDR1 GTSNPN, CDR2 SVGIG (reference sequence). The CDR3 runs 15 residues. Here the CDR3 DNA reads TGTGCCTGGAGTGTAGGCGGGGGTCAGGGCTACGAGCAGTACTTC. Amino acids: CAWSVGGGQGYEQYF.

The chain carries TRBV2 and TRBJ2-7; 10 bases map to TRBD2. With 4 bases clipped from V and 6 bases from J, the junction kept 9 bases outside the gene matches. This CDR3 has 15 residues. From germline, CDR1 is SNHLY and CDR2 FYNNEI. CDR3 in DNA: TGTGCCAGCAGTGTTCGGGCACTAGCGGGGCTCGAGCAGTACTTC. This translates into CASSVRALAGLEQYF.

This chain connects TRBV5-1 to TRBJ1-2; D is uncertain. The V end was cut by 5 bases, the J end by 4 bases, with 12 bases between. The CDR3 has 13 residues. Germline V CDR1 and CDR2: SGHRS, YFSETQ. The CDR3 nucleotides read TGCGCCAGCAGGGACCTTATTACCTATGGCTACACCTTC. This encodes CASRDLITYGYTF.

This clone was counted once. The chain has TRBV5-1 and TRBJ1-1; D may be TRBD1 (6 bases). Trimming took off 4 bases at V and 1 base at J, with 14 bases between the two ends. CDR3 size: 15 residues. Germline V CDR1 and CDR2: SGHRS, YFSETQ. CDR3 sequence (DNA): TGCGCCAGCAGCATCGCCGGGACACAGAACACTGAAGCTTTCTTT. Amino acids: CASSIAGTQNTEAFF.

This rearrangement joins TRBV29-1 to TRBJ2-7; perhaps TRBD1 as D (6 bases). Germline V gene sequence: CDR1 SQVTM, CDR2 ANQGSEA. This CDR3 has 14 amino acids. V lost 2 bases and J lost 3, with 14 bases in between. CDR3 region: CSVEYRTARYEQYF. The CDR3 nucleotides are TGCAGCGTTGAATATAGGACAGCCCGCTACGAGCAGTACTTC.

The chain employs TRBV5-6 and TRBJ1-1; D remains ambiguous. The CDR3 totals 14 residues. V lost 0 bases to trimming and J lost 3 bases, with 9 bases between them. Per germline, CDR1 SGHDT and CDR2 YYEEEE. The CDR3 region is CASSLVPPDTEAFF. The CDR3 region has the DNA TGTGCCAGCAGCTTGGTTCCTCCGGACACTGAAGCTTTCTTT.

V usage is TRBV6-5 and J usage is TRBJ1-5, with a possible D match to TRBD1 (6 bases). Per the germline V gene, CDR1 is MNHEY and CDR2 is SVGAGI. V gave up 6 bases and J gave up 5 bases, with 17 bases separating them. The CDR3 loop spans 15 amino acids. The CDR3: CASSETGSGYQPQHF. DNA for the CDR3: TGTGCCAGCAGCGAAACAGGGTCAGGGTATCAGCCCCAGCATTTT.

The V call is TRBV19, the J call TRBJ1-2; tentative D call: TRBD1 (5 bases). The germline CDR1 and CDR2 sequences are LNHDA and SQIVND (reference sequence). The CDR3 length is 13 residues. Trimming took off 6 bases at V and 6 bases at J, with 14 bases between the two ends. The CDR3: CASRSGTPNGYTF. CDR3 nucleotides: TGTGCCAGTAGGTCCGGGACGCCTAATGGCTACACCTTC.

The genes are TRBV25-1 and TRBJ1-1; D is unclear. There are 13 residues in the CDR3. The V gene lost 0 bases and the J gene lost 3 bases, with 5 bases spanning the gap. CDR1 and CDR2 (germline): MGHDK, SYGVNS. CDR3 sequence: CASSEYADTEAFF. In nucleotides, the CDR3 is TGTGCCAGCAGTGAATATGCTGACACTGAAGCTTTCTTT.

The CDR3 nucleotides are TGTGCCAGCAGTTACTCACGGGAAAATAACTATGGCTACACCTTC. Protein sequence: CASSYSRENNYGYTF. V gene TRBV6-5 combines with J gene TRBJ1-2; D not certain. This CDR3 has 15 amino acids. In germline, CDR1 is MNHEY, CDR2 SVGAGI. The V end lost 0 bases, the J end lost 1 base, and 9 bases lay between the germline ends.